A selection of T cell receptor beta chains follows, all from one sample in a study of T cells in Graves' hyperthyroidism and ophthalmopathy. TCRdb reprocessed the multiplex PCR reads with MiXCR, giving one entry per CDR3 protein. The table shows 300,000 to 450,000 distinct CDR3 sequences, with more than 15% occurring only once. Input material: blood. The receptors were sampled from a woman between 18 and 29 years old with Graves' hyperthyroidism that later progressed to Graves' ophthalmopathy. The CDR3 runs from the conserved cysteine through the conserved F or W.

j_call v_call cdr3_aa
TRBJ1-6 TRBV20-1 CSARVGTLAYNSPLHF
TRBJ2-7 TRBV18 CASSSGTGSFAYEQYF
TRBJ1-2 TRBV19 CASTDAVHGYTF
TRBJ2-5 TRBV10-1 CASTGTGDPYQETQYF
TRBJ2-1 TRBV6-1 CASSEEGAGSNEQFF
TRBJ1-2 TRBV5-1 CASKESDYGYTF
TRBJ2-1 TRBV5-1 CATQASGNYNEQFF
TRBJ2-1 TRBV20-1 CSAREIGRERGEQFF
TRBJ1-1 TRBV3-1 CASSARRNTEAFF
TRBJ2-1 TRBV20-1 CSARVFRRDDYNEQFF
TRBJ2-5 TRBV5-4 CAAGDRRGIETQYF
TRBJ2-2 TRBV28 CASTGGSNTGELFF
TRBJ1-1 TRBV19 CASSSARNKGWGTEAFF
TRBJ2-1 TRBV5-4 CASSLTSGSINEQFF
TRBJ1-2 TRBV5-1 CASSPGQGASGYTF
TRBJ1-1 TRBV6-1 CASNRGGSWNTEAFF
TRBJ2-1 TRBV27 CASGKIGTQVGNEQFF
TRBJ2-2 TRBV19 CASTRTSGRAGTGELFF
TRBJ2-2 TRBV7-2 CASSLVVAANTGELFF
TRBJ2-7 TRBV15 CATSKRLTYEQYF
TRBJ2-7 TRBV20-1 CSAREGLAGDYEQYF
TRBJ2-6 TRBV6-1 CASRYPSGANVLTF
TRBJ2-1 TRBV18 CASSPDRPLQREQFF
TRBJ2-1 TRBV20-1 CSARSGESSYNEQFF
TRBJ1-1 TRBV13 CASSEGAGEAFF
TRBJ2-1 TRBV19 CASSGLAGEQFF
TRBJ1-2 TRBV5-4 CASSVRGNYGYTF
TRBJ2-3 TRBV6-2/TRBV6-3 CASSLGLKYTSTDTQYF
TRBJ2-4 TRBV2 CASRRQGAAKNIQYF
TRBJ1-1 TRBV28 CASSPSLGDRGSGMNTEAFF
TRBJ2-4 TRBV28 CASSMGIAKNIQYF
TRBJ2-3 TRBV29-1 CSAWAGGPSADTQYF
TRBJ2-2 TRBV28 CASSSLNTGELFF
TRBJ2-2 TRBV7-3 CASRNRRNTGELFF
TRBJ2-1 TRBV18 CASSDIQSSYNEQFF
TRBJ1-1 TRBV6-5 CASSYGRSTEAFF
TRBJ2-1 TRBV25-1 CASSDVINEQFF
TRBJ2-7 TRBV20-1 CSARARSYEQYF
TRBJ2-7 TRBV7-2 CASSKDLSYEQYF
TRBJ2-1 TRBV15 CATNREGDIYNEQFF
TRBJ2-5 TRBV18 CASSRYKTGGSETQYF